The rows below give T cell receptor beta chains drawn from one sample of a study of cytomegalovirus exposure and HLA in healthy donors. Clones were read by immunoSEQ multiplex PCR, and TCRdb kept only the in-frame ones, dropping some. The sample gives under 150,000 clones, 82% of which show up once; less than 3% is in the top ten. The specimen was PBMCs. The receptors come from a male donor in good health and CMV-seronegative. The CDR3 runs from the conserved cysteine through the conserved F or W. A D gene is named only where the DNA matches it firmly. The size of a clone is reported for some rows only, either as once, few or many, or as a class for expanded clones.

j_call | v_call | clone_size | d_call | cdr3_nt | cdr3_aa
TRBJ2-1 | TRBV7-9 | . | TRBD2 | TGTGCCAGCAGCGTTGCCGGGACTAGCGGGACAGAGCAGTTCTTC | CASSVAGTSGTEQFF
TRBJ2-7 | TRBV20-1 | . | . | TGCAGTGGAGGAGAGCTCCCCGAGCAGTACTTC | CSGGELPEQYF
TRBJ2-2 | TRBV5-5 | . | . | TGTGCCAGCAGCTGGGGAGACTCGGACACCGGGGAGCTGTTTTTT | CASSWGDSDTGELFF
TRBJ2-1 | TRBV2 | . | . | TGTGCCAGCAGTGAAAGGGGGTCGATTGGTGAGCAGTTCTTC | CASSERGSIGEQFF
TRBJ2-1 | TRBV18 | . | TRBD2 | TGTGCCAGCTCATCGGGTGGCGGAACCGGGACTAGCGGGAGTTGGAACAATGAGCAGTTCTTC | CASSSGGGTGTSGSWNNEQFF
TRBJ2-2 | TRBV5-8 | . | TRBD2 | TGTGCCAGCGGACACCTCCCGGAATTAGCGGGGGAGCGAGGGGAGCTGTTTTTT | CASGHLPELAGERGELFF
TRBJ2-7 | TRBV5-1 | . | . | TGCGCCAGCAGCCCTGGAGGTCAGCTTTCCTACGAGCAGTACTTC | CASSPGGQLSYEQYF
TRBJ1-1 | TRBV4-3 | . | . | TGCGCCAGCAGCCAAGGGTTTGGGGAGGGGCAATGGGAAGCTTTCTTT | CASSQGFGEGQWEAFF
TRBJ2-7 | TRBV5-1 | . | TRBD2 | TGCGCCAGCAGCTCCGCCCCTAGCGGCCCCTACGAGCAGTACTTC | CASSSAPSGPYEQYF
TRBJ2-7 | TRBV28 | . | TRBD1 | TGTGCCAGCAGCCTCGACAGGGGCTCGCCACTCTACGAGCAGTACTTC | CASSLDRGSPLYEQYF
TRBJ2-7 | TRBV18 | . | TRBD1 | TGTGCCAGCTCATCGACAGGGGGGAGCTCCTACGAGCAGTACTTC | CASSSTGGSSYEQYF
TRBJ2-7 | TRBV19 | once | TRBD1 | TGTGCCAGTAGTCAAACCACCGGGACAGGGAAGATCTACGAGCAGTACTTC | CASSQTTGTGKIYEQYF
TRBJ1-3 | TRBV30 | few | . | TGTGCCTGGAGACAGTACTCTGGAAACACCATATATTTT | CAWRQYSGNTIYF
TRBJ2-5 | TRBV2 | . | . | TGTGCCAGCAGTGGCCTTAGCAGGGAAGAGACCCAGTACTTC | CASSGLSREETQYF